The 9 T cell receptor beta chains listed next were all sequenced from one sample in a study of shared clonotypes between healthy human individuals. TCRdb keeps only in-frame clones here, not all; method: immunoSEQ multiplex PCR. Of around 2,000,000 clones in the sample, roughly 95% were seen once. Selected positively for CCR7 and CD45RO-negative, naive CD8 cells excluded terminally differentiated effector memory CD45RA+ cells. The sequenced sample was naive CD8+ T cells sorted from blood. The receptors stem from a man between 18 and 29 years old in good health.

V usage is TRBV27 and J usage is TRBJ2-3; no clear D gene. The CDR3 is 13 residues long. The V end was cut by 4 bases, the J end by 0 bases, with 5 bases between. Germline assignment: CDR1 MNHEY and CDR2 SMNVEV (reference sequence). CDR3 loop: CASSWGSTDTQYF. The CDR3 bases are TGTGCCAGCAGTTGGGGTAGCACAGATACGCAGTATTTT.

The chain joins TRBV13 to TRBJ1-1, with 7 bases matching TRBD1. The V and J ends lost 5 bases and 6 bases, in that order; junction bases with no gene match: 3. The germline gives CDR1 PRHDT, CDR2 FYEKMQ (reference sequence). This CDR3 contains 12 residues. CDR3 residues: CASSQTGAEAFF. CDR3 nucleotides: TGTGCCAGCAGCCAAACAGGGGCTGAAGCTTTCTTT.

This clone was seen once. This rearrangement joins TRBV5-4 to TRBJ2-7; D remains ambiguous. The germline gives CDR1 SGHNT, CDR2 YYREEE (reference sequence). The germline V and J ends were trimmed by 1 base and 3 bases, with 5 bases remaining between them. CDR3 length: 12 residues. The CDR3: CASSLKGYEQYF. The DNA of the CDR3 is TGTGCCAGCAGCTTGAAAGGCTACGAGCAGTACTTC.

The V and J genes are TRBV19 and TRBJ2-2; the match to TRBD2 covers 11 bases. The trim removed 5 bases at V and 6 bases at J, leaving 5 bases unmatched. There are 15 residues in the CDR3. CDR1 is LNHDA and CDR2 is SQIVND in the germline V gene (reference sequence). The CDR3 region is CASSFIAGGAGELFF. CDR3 in DNA: TGTGCCAGTAGTTTCATAGCGGGAGGGGCCGGGGAGCTGTTTTTT.

The rearrangement uses TRBV5-6 and TRBJ2-7; D uncertain. The germline V and J ends were trimmed by 0 bases and 2 bases, with 12 bases remaining between them. Germline CDR1 reads SGHDT; CDR2 reads YYEEEE. The CDR3 extends over 15 amino acids. The DNA of the CDR3 is TGTGCCAGCAGCTTGGAAGTGGGCCACCCCTACGAGCAGTACTTC. Translating it yields CASSLEVGHPYEQYF. Filled out from reference TRBV5-6 and TRBJ2-7, the complete variable domain reads DAGVTQSPTHLIKTRGQQVTLRCSPKSGHDTVSWYQQALGQGPQFIFQYYEEEERQRGNFPDRFSGHQFPNYSSELNVNALLLGDSALYLCASSLEVGHPYEQYFGPGTRLTVT.

The chain has TRBV12-5 and TRBJ2-2; D might be TRBD1 (5 bases). CDR3 length equals 15 residues. V was clipped by 4 bases and J by 6 bases, with 15 bases between them. Germline CDR1 LGHNT, CDR2 FRNRAP. The CDR3 coding sequence is TGTGCTAGTGGTTCCCAGATTGGGGCCGCCGGGGAGCTGTTTTTT. Its protein is CASGSQIGAAGELFF.

This chain joins TRBV5-4 and TRBJ2-7, with 7 bases aligning to TRBD1. The V gene's germline CDR1 is SGHNT and CDR2 YYREEE (reference sequence). J was trimmed by 11 bases and V by 3 bases; bases with no gene match: 8. CDR3 size: 12 residues. The CDR3 here is CASSSDRQGEYF. DNA of the CDR3: TGTGCCAGCAGCTCCGATCGACAGGGAGAGTACTTC.

The chain combines TRBV27 with TRBJ2-7; D possibly corresponds to TRBD2 (5 bases). This CDR3 has 13 residues. The V and J ends lost 6 bases and 3 bases respectively, with 12 bases between them. The germline gives CDR1 MNHEY, CDR2 SMNVEV (reference sequence). The CDR3 DNA follows: TGTGCCAGCAGCGTGGGAGCTAGCTACGAGCAGTACTTC. Its protein product is CASSVGASYEQYF.

V and J are TRBV4-2 and TRBJ2-3; 9 nucleotides align to TRBD2. CDR1 is LGHNA, CDR2 YNFKEQ, per germline. V shed 3 bases and J 3 bases; nucleotides not matched to a gene: 10. This CDR3 spans 17 amino acids. The CDR3 spells CASSQISLAGLTDTQYF. In DNA, the CDR3 is TGTGCCAGCAGCCAGATCTCACTAGCGGGCCTAACAGATACGCAGTATTTT.